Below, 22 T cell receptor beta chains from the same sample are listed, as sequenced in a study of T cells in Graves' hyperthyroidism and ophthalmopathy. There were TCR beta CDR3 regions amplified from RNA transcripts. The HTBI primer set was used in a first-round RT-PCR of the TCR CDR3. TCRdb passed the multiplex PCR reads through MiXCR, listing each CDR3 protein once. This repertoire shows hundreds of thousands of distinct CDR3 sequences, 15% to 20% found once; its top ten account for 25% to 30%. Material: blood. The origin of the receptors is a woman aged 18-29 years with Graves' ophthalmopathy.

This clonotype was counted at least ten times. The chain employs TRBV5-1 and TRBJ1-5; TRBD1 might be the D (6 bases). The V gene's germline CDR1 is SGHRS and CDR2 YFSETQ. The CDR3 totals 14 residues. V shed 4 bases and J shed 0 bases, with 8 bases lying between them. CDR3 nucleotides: TGCGCCAGCAGCCCAGGGGATAGCAATCAGCCCCAGCATTTT. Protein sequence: CASSPGDSNQPQHF.

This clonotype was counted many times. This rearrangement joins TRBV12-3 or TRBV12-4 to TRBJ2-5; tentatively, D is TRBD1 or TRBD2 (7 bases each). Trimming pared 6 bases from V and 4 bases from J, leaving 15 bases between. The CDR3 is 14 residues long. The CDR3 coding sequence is TGTGCCAGCAGCCTCCTCAGGGGGGGAGAGACCCAGTACTTC. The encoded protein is CASSLLRGGETQYF.

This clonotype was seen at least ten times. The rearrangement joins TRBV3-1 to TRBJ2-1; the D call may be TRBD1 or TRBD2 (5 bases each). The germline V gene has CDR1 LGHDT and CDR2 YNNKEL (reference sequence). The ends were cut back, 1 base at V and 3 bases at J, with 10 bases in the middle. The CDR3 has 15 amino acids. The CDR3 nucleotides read TGTGCCAGCAGCCAAGTTGGGGGAAACTACAATGAGCAGTTCTTC. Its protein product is CASSQVGGNYNEQFF.

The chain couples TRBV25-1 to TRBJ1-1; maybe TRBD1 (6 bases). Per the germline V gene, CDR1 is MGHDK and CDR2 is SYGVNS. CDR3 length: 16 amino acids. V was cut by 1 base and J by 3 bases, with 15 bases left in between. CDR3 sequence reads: CASSESVGGGYTEAFF. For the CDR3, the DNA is TGTGCCAGCAGTGAATCGGTTGGGGGGGGCTACACTGAAGCTTTCTTT.

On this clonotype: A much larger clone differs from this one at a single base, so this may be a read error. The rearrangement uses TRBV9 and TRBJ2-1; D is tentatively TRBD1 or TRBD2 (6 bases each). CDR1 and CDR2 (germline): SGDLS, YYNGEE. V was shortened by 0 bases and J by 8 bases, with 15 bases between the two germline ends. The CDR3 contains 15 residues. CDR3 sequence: CASSVAGAGIHEQFF. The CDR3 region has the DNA TGTGCCAGCAGCGTAGCGGGGGCAGGGATTCATGAGCAGTTCTTC.

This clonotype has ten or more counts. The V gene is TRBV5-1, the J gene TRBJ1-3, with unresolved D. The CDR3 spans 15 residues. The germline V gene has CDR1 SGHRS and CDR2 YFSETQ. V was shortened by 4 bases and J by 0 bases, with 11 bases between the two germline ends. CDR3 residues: CASSPDGHSGNTIYF. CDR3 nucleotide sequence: TGCGCCAGCAGCCCGGACGGCCACTCTGGAAACACCATATATTTT.

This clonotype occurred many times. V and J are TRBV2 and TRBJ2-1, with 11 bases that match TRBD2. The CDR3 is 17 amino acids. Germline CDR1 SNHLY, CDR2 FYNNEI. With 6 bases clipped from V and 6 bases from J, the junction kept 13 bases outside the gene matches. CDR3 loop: CASSTGTSGFPGNEQFF. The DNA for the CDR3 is TGTGCCAGCAGCACCGGGACTAGCGGTTTTCCGGGCAATGAGCAGTTCTTC. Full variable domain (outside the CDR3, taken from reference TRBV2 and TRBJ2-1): EPEVTQTPSHQVTQMGQEVILRCVPISNHLYFYWYRQILGQKVEFLVSFYNNEISEKSEIFDDQFSVERPDGSNFTLKIRSTKLEDSAMYFCASSTGTSGFPGNEQFFGPGTRLTVL.

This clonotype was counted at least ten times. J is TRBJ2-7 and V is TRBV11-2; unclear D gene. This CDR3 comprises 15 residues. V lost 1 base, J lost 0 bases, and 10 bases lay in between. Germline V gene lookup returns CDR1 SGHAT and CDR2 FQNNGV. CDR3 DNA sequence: TGTGCCAGCAGCTTAGTCCCAGGCAGCTCCTACGAGCAGTACTTC. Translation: CASSLVPGSSYEQYF.

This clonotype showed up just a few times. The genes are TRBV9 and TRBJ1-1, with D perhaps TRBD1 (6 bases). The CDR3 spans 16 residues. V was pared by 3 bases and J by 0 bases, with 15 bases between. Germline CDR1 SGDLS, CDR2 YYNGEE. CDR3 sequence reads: CASSAGGGGMNTEAFF. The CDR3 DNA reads TGTGCCAGCAGCGCGGGGGGGGGCGGGATGAACACTGAAGCTTTCTTT.

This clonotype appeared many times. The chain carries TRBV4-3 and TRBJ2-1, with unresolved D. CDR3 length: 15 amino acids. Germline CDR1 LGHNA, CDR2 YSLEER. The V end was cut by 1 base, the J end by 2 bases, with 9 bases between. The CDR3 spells CASSQAQETYNEQFF. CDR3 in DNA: TGCGCCAGCAGCCAAGCTCAAGAGACCTACAATGAGCAGTTCTTC.

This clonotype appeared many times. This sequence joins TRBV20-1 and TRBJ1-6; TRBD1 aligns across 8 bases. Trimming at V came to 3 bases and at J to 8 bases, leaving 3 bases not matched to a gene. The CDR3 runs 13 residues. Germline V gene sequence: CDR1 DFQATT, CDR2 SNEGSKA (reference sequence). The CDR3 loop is CSASSGGHSPLHF. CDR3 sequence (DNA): TGCAGTGCTAGTTCAGGGGGCCATTCACCCCTCCACTTT.

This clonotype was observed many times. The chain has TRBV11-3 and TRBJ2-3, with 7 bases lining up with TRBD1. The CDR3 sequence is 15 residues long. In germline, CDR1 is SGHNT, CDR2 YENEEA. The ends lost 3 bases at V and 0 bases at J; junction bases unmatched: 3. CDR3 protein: CASSFGTDSTDTQYF. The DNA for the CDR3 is TGTGCCAGCAGCTTCGGGACAGATAGCACAGATACGCAGTATTTT. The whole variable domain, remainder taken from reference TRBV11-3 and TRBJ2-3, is EAGVVQSPRYKIIEKKQPVAFWCNPISGHNTLYWYLQNLGQGPELLIRYENEEAVDDSQLPKDRFSAERLKGVDSTLKIQPAELGDSAVYLCASSFGTDSTDTQYFGPGTRLTVL.

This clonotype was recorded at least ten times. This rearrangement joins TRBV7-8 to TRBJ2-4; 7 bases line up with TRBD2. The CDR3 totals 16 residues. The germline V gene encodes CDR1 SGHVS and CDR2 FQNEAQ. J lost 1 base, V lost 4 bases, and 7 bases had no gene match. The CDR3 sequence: CASSSPRRGAKNIQYF. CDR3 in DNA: TGTGCCAGCAGCTCACCCCGGCGGGGGGCCAAAAACATTCAGTACTTC.

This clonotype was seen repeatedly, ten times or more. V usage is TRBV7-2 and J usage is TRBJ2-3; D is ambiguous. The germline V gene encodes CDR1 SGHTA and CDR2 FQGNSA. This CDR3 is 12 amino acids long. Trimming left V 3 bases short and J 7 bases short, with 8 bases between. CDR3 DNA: TGTGCCAGCAGCTTCGATCGTAATACGCAGTATTTT. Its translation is CASSFDRNTQYF.

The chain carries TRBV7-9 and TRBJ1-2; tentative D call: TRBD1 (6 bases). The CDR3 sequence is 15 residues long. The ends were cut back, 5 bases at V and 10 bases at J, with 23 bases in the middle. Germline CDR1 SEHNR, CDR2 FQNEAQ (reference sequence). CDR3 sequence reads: CASSQPNRGGSHYTF. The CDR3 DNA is TGTGCCAGCAGCCAACCTAATCGGGGGGGCTCCCACTACACCTTC.

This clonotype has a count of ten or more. CDR3 nucleotides: TGCGCCAGTACAGGGGGCAATTCACCCCTCCACTTT. Encoded protein: CASTGGNSPLHF. V usage is TRBV10-2 and J usage is TRBJ1-6; 9 nucleotides align to TRBD1. This CDR3 has 12 amino acids. V shed 9 bases and J 7 bases; nucleotides not matched to a gene: 1. Germline V CDR1 and CDR2: WSHSY, SAAADI.

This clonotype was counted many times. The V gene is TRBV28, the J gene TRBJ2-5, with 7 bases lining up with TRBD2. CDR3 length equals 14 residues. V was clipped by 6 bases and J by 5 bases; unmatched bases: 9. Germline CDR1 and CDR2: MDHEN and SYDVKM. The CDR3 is CASSNQGGVETQYF. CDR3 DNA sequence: TGTGCCAGCAGCAACCAGGGAGGGGTGGAGACCCAGTACTTC. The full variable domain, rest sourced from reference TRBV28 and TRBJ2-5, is DVKVTQSSRYLVKRTGEKVFLECVQDMDHENMFWYRQDPGLGLRLIYFSYDVKMKEKGDIPEGYSVSREKKERFSLILESASTNQTSMYLCASSNQGGVETQYFGPGTRLLVL.

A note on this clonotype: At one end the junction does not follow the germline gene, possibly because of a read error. The CDR3, as DNA: TGTGCCTGCAGTGAAGACAGGACGACTGGAAACACCATATATTTT. It is translated as CACSEDRTTGNTIYF. The chain links TRBV25-1 to TRBJ1-3, with D perhaps matching TRBD1 (6 bases). CDR1 and CDR2 from the germline V gene are MGHDK and SYGVNS. The CDR3 length is 15 residues.

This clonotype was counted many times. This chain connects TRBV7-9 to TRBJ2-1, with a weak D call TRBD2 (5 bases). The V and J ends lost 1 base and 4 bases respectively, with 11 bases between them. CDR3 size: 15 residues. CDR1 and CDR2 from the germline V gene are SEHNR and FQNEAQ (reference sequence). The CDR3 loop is CASSLGGLLYNEQFF. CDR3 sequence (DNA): TGTGCCAGCAGCTTAGGCGGACTGCTATACAATGAGCAGTTCTTC.

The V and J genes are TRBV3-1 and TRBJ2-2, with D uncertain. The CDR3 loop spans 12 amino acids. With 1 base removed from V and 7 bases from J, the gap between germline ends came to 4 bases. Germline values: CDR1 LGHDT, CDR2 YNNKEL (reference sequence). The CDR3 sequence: CASSQAGGELFF. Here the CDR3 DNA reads TGTGCCAGCAGCCAAGCCGGCGGGGAGCTGTTTTTT.

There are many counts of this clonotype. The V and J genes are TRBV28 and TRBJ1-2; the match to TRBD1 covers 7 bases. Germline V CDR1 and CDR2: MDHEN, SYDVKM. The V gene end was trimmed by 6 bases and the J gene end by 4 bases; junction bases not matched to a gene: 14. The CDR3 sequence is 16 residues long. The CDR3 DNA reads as TGTGCCAGCAGCCAAGCGGCAGGGGGGCAGACCTATGGCTACACCTTC. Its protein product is CASSQAAGGQTYGYTF.

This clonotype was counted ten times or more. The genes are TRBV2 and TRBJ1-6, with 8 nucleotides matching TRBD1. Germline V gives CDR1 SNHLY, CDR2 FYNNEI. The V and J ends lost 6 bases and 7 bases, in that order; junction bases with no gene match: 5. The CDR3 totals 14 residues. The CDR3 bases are TGTGCCAGCAGCCGACAGGGGAGAAATTCACCCCTCCACTTT. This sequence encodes CASSRQGRNSPLHF.